This TCR beta chain was profiled in a study of human T cells and chemical hapten exposure. Indicated time point: healthy volunteer bleed at 6 weeks. The total RNA was obtained from whole blood that was not fractionated. CDR1 is MRHNA, CDR2 SNTAGT, per germline. The CDR3 loop spans 18 amino acids. With V trimmed by 11 bases and J by 6 bases, 21 bases remained unmatched. This clonotype was found many times. TCRdb reprocessed the RACE reads via MiXCR and lists one record per CDR3 protein. The data hold some 40,000 distinct CDR3 sequences, with roughly 3.5% observed a single time. The J gene is TRBJ2-3, the V gene TRBV6-4; 12 bases align to TRBD1. Sequenced input: whole blood. The sequence came from a human donor in good health. Some clones in this sample may be carry-over from other donors' samples. In nucleotides, the CDR3 is TGTGCCGGGCCGGGACAGGGGGCGAGGGACCCGCTCACCGATACGCAGTATTTT. Translating gives CAGPGQGARDPLTDTQYF.